This is a list of T cell receptor beta chains from one sample in a study of control samples from healthy donors and cancer patients. Sequencing used immunoSEQ multiplex PCR; TCRdb keeps in-frame clones, though not all of them. The table records about 96,000 clones, approximately 95% of them present only once. The sequencing input was blood. The receptors were gathered from a young man in good health. The CDR3 runs from the conserved cysteine through the conserved F or W. Fields, in order: clone size, J gene, D gene, V gene, CDR3 protein, CDR3 DNA. D genes are given only for firm matches. Size tells how often a clone was seen (once, few, many) or the class of an expanded clone, and some rows leave it out.

-	TRBJ1-1	-	TRBV7-9	CASSLDPTEAFF	TGTGCCAGCAGCTTAGACCCCACTGAAGCTTTCTTT
-	TRBJ1-5	TRBD1	TRBV19	CASSIVGAGQGPNQPQHF	TGTGCCAGTAGTATAGTGGGGGCAGGACAGGGCCCTAATCAGCCCCAGCATTTT
-	TRBJ1-5	-	TRBV6-5	CASSSAGTQPQHF	TGTGCCAGCAGTTCGGCAGGAACTCAGCCCCAGCATTTT
-	TRBJ1-5	-	TRBV6-2/TRBV6-3	CASSGGQMRPQHF	TGTGCCAGCAGTGGAGGACAGATGAGGCCCCAGCATTTT
-	TRBJ1-1	TRBD1	TRBV10-3	CAITDRENTEAFF	TGTGCCATCACGGACAGGGAGAACACTGAAGCTTTCTTT
-	TRBJ2-7	-	TRBV4-2	CASSGSYEQYF	TGTGCCAGCAGCGGGAGCTACGAGCAGTACTTC
-	TRBJ1-1	TRBD1	TRBV2	CASSGRGLTNTEAFF	TGTGCCAGCAGTGGTAGGGGGCTTACGAACACTGAAGCTTTCTTT
-	TRBJ2-1	TRBD2	TRBV25-1	CASSGGAGNYNEQFF	TGTGCCAGCAGCGGAGGAGCGGGGAACTACAATGAGCAGTTCTTC
-	TRBJ1-6	-	TRBV4-2	CASSQDGVRSPLHF	TGTGCCAGCAGCCAAGATGGGGTACGTTCACCCCTCCACTTT
once	TRBJ2-3	-	TRBV19	CASSTLDKTSTDTQYF	TGTGCCAGTAGTACTCTGGACAAGACTAGCACAGATACGCAGTATTTT
-	TRBJ2-1	TRBD2	TRBV4-1	CASSQDPGGSYNEQFF	TGCGCCAGCAGCCAAGATCCGGGGGGCTCCTACAATGAGCAGTTCTTC
-	TRBJ2-3	TRBD2	TRBV6-4	CASSDSMYSGGAVTDTQYF	TGTGCCAGCAGTGACTCGATGTATAGCGGGGGGGCCGTGACAGATACGCAGTATTTT
-	TRBJ1-3	-	TRBV10-3	CAISSDGFSGNTIYF	TGTGCCATCAGTTCGGACGGATTTTCTGGAAACACCATATATTTT
-	TRBJ1-1	TRBD1	TRBV14	CASSLGQGSTEAFF	TGTGCCAGCAGCCTGGGACAGGGTAGCACTGAAGCTTTCTTT
-	TRBJ2-1	-	TRBV7-9	CASSPPSFNEQFF	TGTGCCAGCAGCCCTCCGAGTTTCAATGAGCAGTTCTTC
-	TRBJ2-1	TRBD2	TRBV6-2/TRBV6-3	CASSDGARGLAGGGQFF	TGTGCCAGCAGCGATGGAGCCCGTGGGCTAGCGGGGGGCGGGCAGTTCTTC
-	TRBJ1-4	TRBD1	TRBV30	CAWWRPGQNNEKLFF	TGTGCCTGGTGGCGGCCGGGACAGAACAATGAAAAACTGTTTTTT
-	TRBJ2-1	TRBD2	TRBV10-1	CASSESSKYSGGSYNEQFF	TGCGCCAGCAGTGAGTCTTCTAAATATAGCGGGGGGTCCTACAATGAGCAGTTCTTC
-	TRBJ1-4	-	TRBV27	CASSLAQHEKLFF	TGTGCCAGCAGTCTCGCACAGCATGAAAAACTGTTTTTT
-	TRBJ2-3	TRBD2	TRBV9	CASSVSGGFSDTQYF	TGTGCCAGCAGCGTTAGCGGGGGTTTTTCAGATACGCAGTATTTT
once	TRBJ1-2	-	TRBV9	CASSTRQASYGYTF	TGTGCCAGCAGCACCCGACAGGCTTCATATGGCTACACCTTC
-	TRBJ2-3	TRBD2	TRBV4-2	CASSLGLVLDTQYF	TGTGCCAGCAGCCTCGGACTAGTTCTAGATACGCAGTATTTT
-	TRBJ1-6	-	TRBV10-3	CAIRPAGLGGRNSPLHF	TGTGCCATCAGGCCCGCGGGTTTAGGGGGGCGGAATTCACCCCTCCACTTT
-	TRBJ1-6	-	TRBV3-1/TRBV3-2	CASSQAESPLHF	TGTGCCAGCAGCCAAGCGGAGTCACCCCTCCACTTT
-	TRBJ2-2	TRBD2	TRBV5-6	CASSRGAGGIGTGELFF	TGTGCCAGCAGCCGGGGAGCGGGGGGTATTGGCACCGGGGAGCTGTTTTTT
few	TRBJ1-1	-	TRBV7-8	CASSFGPNTEAFF	TGTGCCAGCAGCTTTGGGCCGAACACTGAAGCTTTCTTT
-	TRBJ2-3	-	TRBV4-1	CASSRLAGTGSTDTQYF	TGCGCCAGCAGCCGCCTAGCGGGGACAGGGAGCACAGATACGCAGTATTTT
-	TRBJ2-1	TRBD2	TRBV6-6	CASSSGLAGGNEQFF	TGTGCCAGCAGTTCAGGACTAGCGGGGGGGAATGAGCAGTTCTTC
-	TRBJ1-1	TRBD1	TRBV19	CASRPGGSRAEAFF	TGTGCCAGTAGGCCAGGGGGATCTCGCGCTGAAGCTTTCTTT
-	TRBJ1-2	-	TRBV29-1	CSVGGAGTRGLYGYTF	TGCAGCGTCGGAGGGGCCGGGACGAGGGGACTTTATGGCTACACCTTC
-	TRBJ1-5	-	TRBV2	CASSYAPVEFSNQPQHF	TGTGCCAGCAGCTACGCACCGGTCGAGTTTAGCAATCAGCCCCAGCATTTT
-	TRBJ2-1	-	TRBV4-1	CASSQDNLLARVQFF	TGCGCCAGCAGCCAAGATAATCTCCTAGCACGCGTGCAGTTCTTC
-	TRBJ2-4	-	TRBV30	CAWSRRGPLAKNIQYF	TGTGCCTGGAGTAGGAGGGGGCCACTAGCCAAAAACATTCAGTACTTC
-	TRBJ2-1	-	TRBV5-1	CASSFRGNEQFF	TGCGCCAGCAGCTTTAGGGGCAATGAGCAGTTCTTC
-	TRBJ2-7	-	TRBV15	CATSPPWGTSYEQYF	TGTGCCACCAGCCCTCCTTGGGGAACGTCCTACGAGCAGTACTTC
-	TRBJ2-5	TRBD2	TRBV5-6	CASSLSPLAGAETQYF	TGTGCCAGCAGCTTGAGTCCCCTAGCGGGAGCAGAGACCCAGTACTTC
-	TRBJ2-7	-	TRBV30	CAWSKTLGTTSGEQYF	TGTGCCTGGAGCAAAACCCTCGGGACGACGTCCGGCGAGCAGTACTTC
once	TRBJ1-1	TRBD1	TRBV6-2/TRBV6-3	CASSYQTNRGPNTEAFF	TGTGCCAGCAGTTACCAGACAAACAGGGGGCCGAACACTGAAGCTTTCTTT
-	TRBJ1-5	-	TRBV18	CASSPPGSNQPQHF	TGTGCCAGCTCACCACCGGGTAGCAATCAGCCCCAGCATTTT
few	TRBJ2-6	-	TRBV6-1	CASSEGSGANVLTF	TGTGCCAGCAGTGAAGGCTCTGGGGCCAACGTCCTGACTTTC
-	TRBJ1-2	TRBD1	TRBV5-1	CASSLEGQGLDF	TGCGCCAGCAGCTTGGAGGGACAGGGTTTAGACTTC
-	TRBJ2-7	-	TRBV6-6	CASTAVTSYEQYF	TGTGCCAGCACGGCGGTCACCTCCTACGAGCAGTACTTC
-	TRBJ2-2	-	TRBV30	CAWEQGPGELFF	TGTGCCTGGGAACAGGGCCCCGGGGAGCTGTTTTTT
-	TRBJ1-5	-	TRBV2	CASSEWQSNQPQHF	TGTGCCAGCAGTGAGTGGCAAAGCAATCAGCCCCAGCATTTT
-	TRBJ2-7	TRBD1	TRBV5-8	CASIWGALEGQGLSEQYF	TGTGCCAGCATCTGGGGGGCTTTGGAGGGACAGGGGTTGTCCGAGCAGTACTTC
-	TRBJ1-6	-	TRBV4-3	CASSQDNSPLHF	TGCGCCAGCAGCCAAGATAATTCACCCCTCCACTTT
once	TRBJ1-5	-	TRBV7-9	CASSLGTGLRDQPQHF	TGTGCCAGCAGCTTGGGTACAGGGCTACGGGATCAGCCCCAGCATTTT
-	TRBJ1-4	-	TRBV7-9	CASSLGDFSGKLFF	TGTGCCAGCAGCTTAGGGGATTTTTCTGGAAAACTGTTTTTT
-	TRBJ1-6	TRBD1	TRBV27	CASTHRGTVNSPLHF	TGTGCCAGCACCCACAGGGGGACCGTTAATTCACCCCTCCACTTT
-	TRBJ2-5	TRBD1	TRBV10-3	CAISEGQAQETQYF	TGTGCCATCAGTGAAGGACAGGCACAAGAGACCCAGTACTTC
-	TRBJ1-2	TRBD1	TRBV7-2	CASSSRVTDRDYGYTF	TGTGCCAGCAGCTCTAGGGTGACAGACAGGGACTATGGCTACACCTTC